Listed below are T cell receptor beta chains from one sample, sequenced in a study of T cells after posttransplantation cyclophosphamide. Some clones are missing from TCRdb's copy, which holds only in-frame ones; the method was immunoSEQ multiplex PCR. The sample includes about 810 clones, almost 65% of them seen just once. The starting material was CD8+ T cells sorted from PBMCs, obtained 84 days after allogeneic stem cell transplant with posttransplant cyclophosphamide. Receptors originate from a young adult male patient who received an allogeneic stem cell transplant from a related donor, was CMV-positive, and had no GVHD. Some of these T cells may belong to the graft donor. Both conserved end residues are part of each CDR3. D genes are given only for firm matches. Where a row states a size, it is once, few, many or the class of an expanded clone; other rows omit it.

TRBV4-1,NA,TRBJ1-3,large,TGCGCCAGCAGCCTCTGGAAGGGGAAATCTGGAAACACCATATATTTT,CASSLWKGKSGNTIYF
TRBV7-9,TRBD2,TRBJ2-1,NA,TGTGCCAGCAGCTTAGTAGCGGGAGGACGATACAATGAGCAGTTCTTC,CASSLVAGGRYNEQFF
TRBV30,NA,TRBJ1-1,few,TGTGCCTGGAGGGGCAGGGCGGACACTGAAGCTTTCTTT,CAWRGRADTEAFF
TRBV27,NA,TRBJ1-1,NA,TGTGCCAGCAGCCATGGGGGGGACACTGAAGCTTTCTTT,CASSHGGDTEAFF
TRBV4-1,NA,TRBJ2-7,NA,TGCGCCAGCAGCCAAGAAGTTAGTTACTACGAGCAGTACTTC,CASSQEVSYYEQYF
TRBV5-1,NA,TRBJ2-1,medium-sized,TGCGCCAGCACCTACAGGGAAAATGAGCAGTTCTTC,CASTYRENEQFF
TRBV9,NA,TRBJ1-1,NA,TGTGCCAGCAGCGCTGGACAGAACACTGAAGCTTTCTTT,CASSAGQNTEAFF
TRBV4-2,NA,TRBJ2-6,NA,TGTGCCAGCAGCCAAGGCGAGGCGTCCTCTTCTGGGGCCAACGTCCTGACTTTC,CASSQGEASSSGANVLTF
TRBV28,TRBD2,TRBJ2-7,once,TGTGCCAGCAGTTTCGAGGCCCGAAGACCACTAGCGGGGGTGGCCTCCTACGAGCAGTACTTC,CASSFEARRPLAGVASYEQYF
TRBV29-1,TRBD2,TRBJ2-3,NA,TGCAGCGTTGAGGGGGCCGGTAGTAGCGGGACAAACACAGATACGCAGTATTTT,CSVEGAGSSGTNTDTQYF
TRBV21-1,NA,TRBJ2-7,NA,TGTGCCAGCACCCGGGTCCGCTACGAGCAGTACTTC,CASTRVRYEQYF
TRBV29-1,TRBD1,TRBJ1-1,few,TGCAGCGTTGAACTACATAAATACAGGGGCACTGAAGCTTTCTTT,CSVELHKYRGTEAFF
TRBV30,TRBD1,TRBJ1-1,NA,TGTGCCTGGAGGGGACAGGACGGACCGGTATTAGCTTTCTTT,CAWRGQDGPVLAFF
TRBV6-6,NA,TRBJ1-2,medium-sized,TGTGCCAGCAGTTACGGGATACGGACAGAACTATATGGCTACACCTTC,CASSYGIRTELYGYTF
TRBV2,NA,TRBJ2-7,NA,TGTGCCAGCAGGTACTTGAGCTCCTACGAGCAGTACTTC,CASRYLSSYEQYF
TRBV27,TRBD2,TRBJ2-5,few,TGTGCCAGCAGTGCCCGACTAGCGGGAGAAGAGACCCAGTACTTC,CASSARLAGEETQYF
TRBV7-3,NA,TRBJ2-1,large,TGTGCCAGCAGCCTCACCGGGACACCGAACAATGAGCAGTTCTTC,CASSLTGTPNNEQFF
TRBV10-1,NA,TRBJ2-5,NA,TGCGCCAGCAGTAATACAGGGTCCGAGACCCAGTACTTC,CASSNTGSETQYF
TRBV30,NA,TRBJ2-7,NA,TGTGCCTGTAGGCGGGCGCTCTCCTACGAGCAGTACTTC,CACRRALSYEQYF
TRBV7-3,TRBD2,TRBJ2-2,NA,TGTGCCAGCAGCCATAGAATGGCGGGAGGGTCCGACACCGGGGAGCTGTTTTTT,CASSHRMAGGSDTGELFF
TRBV28,TRBD2,TRBJ2-1,NA,TGTGCCAGCAGTTTCGCTAGCGGGAGGGCCATTGGGGAGCAGTTCTTC,CASSFASGRAIGEQFF
TRBV28,NA,TRBJ2-4,NA,TGTGCCAGCACCTCCGGGAACATTCAGTACTTC,CASTSGNIQYF
TRBV19,TRBD2,TRBJ2-1,NA,TGTGCCAGTAGTATAGGTAACGGACTAGCGGGAGGGTGGTTCTTC,CASSIGNGLAGGWFF
TRBV23-1,NA,TRBJ1-1,few,TGCGCCAGCAGTCAGCGGGGGGAACAGGGATGGGTCACTGAAGCTTTCTTT,CASSQRGEQGWVTEAFF
TRBV29-1,TRBD2,TRBJ2-7,NA,TGCAGCGTTGAAGATGCCGGGACTAGCGGATACGTCCACGAGCAGTACTTC,CSVEDAGTSGYVHEQYF
TRBV21-1,NA,TRBJ2-1,NA,TGTGCCAGCAGCCCTAATTTAACGGGAGACACGGATGAGCAGTTCTTC,CASSPNLTGDTDEQFF
TRBV27,NA,TRBJ2-7,once,TGTGCCACCGGGCCTCTACCCGGGAGCGAGCAGTACTTC,CATGPLPGSEQYF
TRBV2,NA,TRBJ1-1,NA,TGTGCCAGCAGTGAATTGTTACAGCCAGAAGCTTTCTTT,CASSELLQPEAFF
TRBV27,NA,TRBJ2-7,NA,TGTGCCAGCAGTACCACAGGGCTCGAGCAGTACTTC,CASSTTGLEQYF
TRBV4-1,NA,TRBJ2-7,NA,TGCGCCAGCAGCCAAGATTCCCGGGGCGAGCAGTACTTC,CASSQDSRGEQYF
TRBV13,TRBD2,TRBJ2-3,NA,TGTGCCAGCAGCACCGCCACGGGACAGGAGATCACTAGCGGGAGGTGGTCAGATACGCAGTATTTT,CASSTATGQEITSGRWSDTQYF
TRBV6-5,NA,TRBJ2-1,NA,TGTGCCAGCAGGACTCAGGGTTTTGAGCAGTTCTTC,CASRTQGFEQFF
TRBV5-4,TRBD2,TRBJ2-7,NA,TGTGCCAGCAGCCATGAATCTCTAGCGGTTTACGAGCAGTACTTC,CASSHESLAVYEQYF
TRBV7-7,TRBD2,TRBJ2-2,NA,TGTGCCAGCAGCTCGACTAGCTACGGGGAGCTGTTTTTT,CASSSTSYGELFF
TRBV2,NA,TRBJ1-1,few,TGTGCCAGCAGTGAGGAACACAGGGCCCTTGAAGCTTTCTTT,CASSEEHRALEAFF
TRBV6-4,TRBD2,TRBJ2-1,NA,TGTGCCAGCAGTGAAGGGACTAGCGTGGGACGGGATGAGCAGTTCTTC,CASSEGTSVGRDEQFF
TRBV4-3,NA,TRBJ2-3,large,TGCGCCAGCAGCCAAGATCTCCTGACAGCGAACATCTTGAATACGCAGTATTTT,CASSQDLLTANILNTQYF
TRBV7-2,TRBD1,TRBJ1-1,NA,TGTGCCAGCATGACAGGGATGAACACTGAAGCTTTCTTT,CASMTGMNTEAFF
TRBV27,NA,TRBJ2-7,once,TGTGCCAGCAGCGCGACAGAAACCTACGAGCAGTACTTC,CASSATETYEQYF
TRBV15,NA,TRBJ2-1,few,TGTGCCACCAGCAGAGCGTCCGGTGGTGAGCAGTTCTTC,CATSRASGGEQFF
TRBV6-5,NA,TRBJ1-1,NA,TGTGCCAGCAGTTACTCGAGGGTATTGAACACTGAAGCTTTCTTT,CASSYSRVLNTEAFF